This T cell receptor (beta chain) was sequenced in a study of T cell changes during pregnancy in multiple sclerosis. From germline, CDR1 is SNHLY and CDR2 FYNNEI. Between the trimmed V and J ends, which lost 5 bases and 7 bases, there was a span of 14 bases. This CDR3 has 14 amino acids. Repertoires were generated with immunoSEQ multiplex PCR, while TCRdb's copy carries only in-frame clones and drops some. The table lists about 40,000 clones, around 89% of them singletons, with approximately 0.51% in the top ten. The receptor was derived from a female donor with multiple sclerosis, enrolled in a pregnancy study. The chain combines TRBV2 with TRBJ1-4; D may be TRBD1 (6 bases). Sequenced here: CD4+ T cells from peripheral blood mononuclear cells, sampled in the first trimester of pregnancy. DNA of the CDR3: TGTGCCAGCAGTAACGCGGGGGGCCCTGAAAAACTGTTTTTT. This gives the protein CASSNAGGPEKLFF.